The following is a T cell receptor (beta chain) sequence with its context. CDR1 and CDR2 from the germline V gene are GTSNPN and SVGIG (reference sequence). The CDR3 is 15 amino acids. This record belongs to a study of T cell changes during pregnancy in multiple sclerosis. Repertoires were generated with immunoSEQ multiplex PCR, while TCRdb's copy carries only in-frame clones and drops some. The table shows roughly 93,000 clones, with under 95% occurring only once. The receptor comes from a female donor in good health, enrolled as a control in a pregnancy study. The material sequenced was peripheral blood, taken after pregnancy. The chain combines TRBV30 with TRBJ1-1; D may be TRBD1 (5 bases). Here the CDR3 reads CAGIRGTAWNTEAFF. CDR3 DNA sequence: TGTGCTGGGATCCGGGGGACGGCTTGGAACACTGAAGCTTTCTTT.